This T cell receptor beta chain is drawn from a study of blood T cell repertoires in COVID-19. As for the study in general: Material from acute and convalescent COVID-19 was sourced from the United States, Italy and Spain.

The table came from immunoSEQ multiplex PCR; TCRdb's copy has only in-frame clones and leaves some out. The sample gives 150,000 to 200,000 clones, roughly 90% of which show up once; 18% is in the top ten. This CDR3 spans 18 amino acids. Per germline, CDR1 LNHDA and CDR2 SQIVND (reference sequence). The germline V and J ends were trimmed by 3 bases and 5 bases, with 24 bases remaining between them. This chain joins TRBV19 and TRBJ2-3, with D perhaps TRBD2 (6 bases). Sequencing input: peripheral blood. The sequence was obtained from a man aged 60 to 75 with active or convalescent COVID-19. The CDR3 nucleotides read TGTGCCAGTAGTATGCCGTTCGGGGGTCTGGGGGTCCGAGATACGCAGTATTTT. Residues: CASSMPFGGLGVRDTQYF. Drawing the rest from reference TRBV19 and TRBJ2-3, the complete variable domain is DGGITQSPKYLFRKEGQNVTLSCEQNLNHDAMYWYRQDPGQGLRLIYYSQIVNDFQKGDIAEGYSVSREKKESFPLTVTSAQKNPTAFYLCASSMPFGGLGVRDTQYFGPGTRLTVL.